The clone carrying this T cell receptor beta chain was observed many times. This record comes from a study of T-cell reconstitution after alpha-beta-depleted transplantation in children. The library targeted TCRbeta and was prepared with unique molecular identifiers. TCRdb called the PCR reads again in MiXCR, with one record for every CDR3 protein. The sample shows some 390,000 distinct CDR3 sequences, around 20% of them seen only once. The V gene end was trimmed by 0 bases and the J gene end by 4 bases; junction bases not matched to a gene: 4. The CDR3 is 15 residues long. Germline CDR1 DFQATT, CDR2 SNEGSKA (reference sequence).

This TCR was sampled from a human donor who donated a stem cell graft to a child with acute myeloid leukemia. V and J are TRBV20-1 and TRBJ2-7; 12 bases line up with TRBD2. Here the sequenced sample was PBMCs from the stem cell graft donor, taken from the stem cell graft. The CDR3 DNA reads as TGCAGTGCTAGAGACCTGACTAGCGGGAGTTACGAGCAGTACTTC. The encoded protein is CSARDLTSGSYEQYF.